The 29 T cell receptor beta chains below come from one sample, sequenced in a study of cytomegalovirus exposure and HLA in healthy donors. The PCR ran on 60 Vbeta and 13 Jbeta primers. Data came from immunoSEQ multiplex PCR; TCRdb stores just in-frame clones and leaves some out. The data show around 170,000 clones, roughly 80% seen once. The sample comprised PBMCs. Receptor source: a man aged 40-49 years in good health and CMV-seronegative.

CDR3 coding DNA: TGTGCCAGCAGCCCAGTAGGGGGGGGCTACAATGAGCAGTTCTTC. Translated, it gives CASSPVGGGYNEQFF. The chain joins TRBV11-1 to TRBJ2-1, with D possibly being TRBD2 (7 bases). The CDR3 consists of 15 residues. V lost 5 bases to trimming and J lost 3 bases, with 14 bases between them. Germline-derived CDR1 and CDR2 are SGHAT and FQDESV (reference sequence). Combining the CDR3 with reference TRBV11-1 and TRBJ2-1 gives the whole variable domain EAEVAQSPRYKITEKSQAVAFWCDPISGHATLYWYRQILGQGPELLVQFQDESVVDDSQLPKDRFSAERLKGVDSTLKIQPAELGDSAMYLCASSPVGGGYNEQFFGPGTRLTVL.

The genes are TRBV9 and TRBJ2-1; 10 nucleotides align to TRBD2. J lost 5 bases, V lost 1 base, and 0 bases had no gene match. This CDR3 is built from 14 residues. Germline V CDR1 and CDR2: SGDLS, YYNGEE. The CDR3 DNA reads TGTGCCAGCAGCGTAACTAGCGGGAACAATGAGCAGTTCTTC. It encodes CASSVTSGNNEQFF.

This clone was observed a few times. The chain recombines TRBV27 with TRBJ1-6; a weak D match, TRBD1 (6 bases). Germline CDR1 and CDR2: MNHEY and SMNVEV (reference sequence). The CDR3 is made up of 18 amino acids. The V end lost 3 bases, the J end lost 7 bases, and 22 bases lay between the germline ends. The CDR3 DNA sequence: TGTGCCAGCAGTTTTCTCTTTCTAGGAAAGGGGGACAATTCACCCCTCCACTTT. It codes for CASSFLFLGKGDNSPLHF.

This chain connects TRBV11-2 to TRBJ2-2, with D perhaps TRBD2 (5 bases). The CDR3 spans 15 residues. V was cut by 6 bases and J by 1 base, with 12 bases left in between. Germline V gene data show CDR1 as SGHAT and CDR2 as FQNNGV. This CDR3 is CASSSRTENTGELFF. The CDR3 coding sequence is TGTGCCAGCAGTTCCCGGACTGAGAACACCGGGGAGCTGTTTTTT.

CDR3 sequence: CASSLPRGEQKLFF. In nucleotides, the CDR3 is TGTGCCAGTAGTCTACCCAGGGGCGAACAAAAACTGTTTTTT. The J gene is TRBJ1-4, the V gene TRBV19; perhaps TRBD1 as D (6 bases). Trimming stripped 5 bases from V and 9 bases from J, with 16 bases between. The CDR3 is 14 residues long. Germline CDR1 LNHDA, CDR2 SQIVND (reference sequence).

V and J are TRBV6-5 and TRBJ1-4; 10 bases are a match to TRBD1. The length of the CDR3 is 14 residues. The V gene end was trimmed by 4 bases and the J gene end by 7 bases; junction bases not matched to a gene: 3. Germline CDR1 reads MNHEY; CDR2 reads SVGAGI. This CDR3 reads CASSWDRGGEKLFF. As DNA, the CDR3 is TGTGCCAGCAGTTGGGACAGGGGAGGTGAAAAACTGTTTTTT.

The chain carries TRBV28 and TRBJ1-1; 10 bases line up with TRBD1. The CDR3 has 14 amino acids. CDR1 is MDHEN, CDR2 SYDVKM, per germline. The trim removed 5 bases at V and 6 bases at J, leaving 6 bases unmatched. The CDR3 DNA reads as TGTGCCAGCAGTCAGACAGGGGGCGCGCCTGAAGCTTTCTTT. Amino acid sequence: CASSQTGGAPEAFF.

This sequence joins TRBV27 and TRBJ2-7; 9 bases match TRBD2. Germline V gene sequence: CDR1 MNHEY, CDR2 SMNVEV (reference sequence). The CDR3 extends over 15 amino acids. J lost 0 bases, V lost 1 base, and 1 base had no gene match. Here the CDR3 reads CASSLFSGSSYEQYF. In DNA form, the CDR3 reads TGTGCCAGCAGTTTATTTAGCGGGAGCTCCTACGAGCAGTACTTC.

V usage is TRBV28 and J usage is TRBJ2-3; D is unclear. V lost 6 bases, J lost 8 bases, and 15 bases lay in between. The CDR3 consists of 13 residues. CDR1 is MDHEN, CDR2 SYDVKM, per germline. The CDR3 loop reads CASSKVSTGTQYF. DNA of the CDR3: TGTGCCAGCAGCAAGGTCTCTACGGGTACGCAGTATTTT.

This chain links TRBV6-5 with TRBJ2-2; TRBD2 is a possible D gene (6 bases). V was trimmed by 4 bases and J by 6 bases, leaving 6 bases between them. The germline CDR1 and CDR2 sequences are MNHEY and SVGAGI. The length of the CDR3 is 12 residues. The CDR3 bases are TGTGCCAGCAGTTCGGGGGCCGGGGAGCTGTTTTTT. Its protein product is CASSSGAGELFF.

The CDR3 DNA reads as TGTGCCAGCAGTTCGACAGATTACGAGCAGTACTTC. Translated, it gives CASSSTDYEQYF. The chain links TRBV6-6 to TRBJ2-7; the D gene is possibly TRBD1 (5 bases). The length of the CDR3 is 12 residues. Germline V gene lookup returns CDR1 MNHNY and CDR2 SVGAGI (reference sequence). Trimming left V 4 bases short and J 4 bases short, with 8 bases between.

This sequence joins TRBV28 and TRBJ2-7; TRBD1 aligns across 7 bases. The CDR3 length is 14 residues. CDR1 is MDHEN, CDR2 SYDVKM, per germline. Trimming cost V 4 bases and J 6 bases; bases outside gene matches: 9. The CDR3 DNA reads as TGTGCCAGCAGTTCCTCCCAGGGGGTTCGCGAGCAGTACTTC. Residues: CASSSSQGVREQYF.

The chain carries TRBV20-1 and TRBJ1-2; D gene uncertain. The CDR3 length is 11 residues. V lost 4 bases and J 7 bases, leaving 10 bases between the germline ends. The germline gives CDR1 DFQATT, CDR2 SNEGSKA (reference sequence). In DNA, the CDR3 is TGCAGTGCTACCGCGATCTTTGGCTACACCTTC. Amino acids: CSATAIFGYTF.

The rearrangement links TRBV28 to TRBJ2-7; D is uncertain. Germline-derived CDR1 and CDR2 are MDHEN and SYDVKM. Trimming left V 5 bases short and J 0 bases short, with 11 bases between. The CDR3 covers 14 residues. The CDR3 spells CASSTATPSYEQYF. As DNA, the CDR3 is TGTGCCAGCAGTACTGCGACTCCCTCCTACGAGCAGTACTTC. The full variable domain, its missing parts supplied by reference TRBV28 and TRBJ2-7, is DVKVTQSSRYLVKRTGEKVFLECVQDMDHENMFWYRQDPGLGLRLIYFSYDVKMKEKGDIPEGYSVSREKKERFSLILESASTNQTSMYLCASSTATPSYEQYFGPGTRLTVT.

This clone was observed a few times. The gene calls are TRBV18 and TRBJ1-5; tentative D call: TRBD1 (6 bases). The V end lost 3 bases, the J end lost 6 bases, and 15 bases lay between the germline ends. CDR3 length: 15 residues. CDR1 and CDR2 (germline): KGHSH, LQKENI. The CDR3 DNA reads TGTGCCAGCTCACCTCAAACAGGGAAGGGTCAGCCCCAGCATTTT. This translates into CASSPQTGKGQPQHF. The full variable domain, rest sourced from reference TRBV18 and TRBJ1-5, is NAGVMQNPRHLVRRRGQEARLRCSPMKGHSHVYWYRQLPEEGLKFMVYLQKENIIDESGMPKERFSAEFPKEGPSILRIQQVVRGDSAAYFCASSPQTGKGQPQHFGDGTRLSIL.

Note on this clone: This CDR3 is also generated by other DNA sequences in the sample. The chain carries TRBV6-5 and TRBJ1-4; D might be TRBD1 (5 bases). With 0 bases removed from V and 10 bases from J, the gap between germline ends came to 9 bases. Germline-derived CDR1 and CDR2 are MNHEY and SVGAGI. The CDR3 is 13 residues long. The CDR3 spells CASSYSSGGKLFF. The CDR3 coding sequence is TGTGCCAGCAGTTACTCTTCCGGGGGAAAACTGTTTTTT.

The sample holds one count of this clone. The DNA for the CDR3 is TGTGCCACCAGCAGGCTGACAGGGGAAGAAGAGACCCAGTACTTC. Amino acids: CATSRLTGEEETQYF. J is TRBJ2-5 and V is TRBV15, with 8 bases fitting TRBD1. CDR1 is LNHNV, CDR2 YYDKDF, per germline (reference sequence). Trimming at V came to 3 bases and at J to 3 bases, leaving 6 bases not matched to a gene. The CDR3 runs 15 residues.

The sample holds a few counts of this clone. Other nucleotide sequences from this sample produce the same CDR3. The V and J genes are TRBV5-1 and TRBJ2-1, with 11 positions matching TRBD2. CDR3 length: 14 residues. Germline CDR1 and CDR2: SGHRS and YFSETQ. V shed 0 bases, J shed 7 bases, and the junction held 0 bases outside the gene matches. The DNA for the CDR3 is TGCGCCAGCAGCTTGGCTAGCGGGAGGAATGAGCAGTTCTTC. It is translated as CASSLASGRNEQFF. The full variable domain, in which reference TRBV5-1 and TRBJ2-1 provide the parts outside the CDR3, is KAGVTQTPRYLIKTRGQQVTLSCSPISGHRSVSWYQQTPGQGLQFLFEYFSETQRNKGNFPGRFSGRQFSNSRSEMNVSTLELGDSALYLCASSLASGRNEQFFGPGTRLTVL.

The chain carries TRBV29-1 and TRBJ2-4; 9 bases are shared with TRBD1. This CDR3 has 15 residues. Per germline, CDR1 SQVTM and CDR2 ANQGSEA. V trimming: 5 bases; J trimming: 0 bases; junction bases outside the gene matches: 5. The CDR3 region has the DNA TGCAGCGTTTACGGGACAGGGCTAGCCAAAAACATTCAGTACTTC. Amino acids: CSVYGTGLAKNIQYF.

This clone was counted a few times. This sequence joins TRBV5-4 and TRBJ1-2; 8 positions agree with TRBD1. The CDR3 spans 13 residues. V trimming: 4 bases; J trimming: 8 bases; junction bases outside the gene matches: 7. CDR1 is SGHNT and CDR2 is YYREEE in the germline V gene (reference sequence). The CDR3: CASSTQGAMGYTF. DNA for the CDR3: TGTGCCAGCAGCACGCAGGGGGCGATGGGCTACACCTTC.

The chain has TRBV18 and TRBJ1-3, with 7 bases that match TRBD1. With V trimmed by 3 bases and J by 3 bases, 8 bases remained unmatched. This CDR3 contains 16 residues. Per the germline V gene, CDR1 is KGHSH and CDR2 is LQKENI. Here the CDR3 reads CASSPQTGLSGNTIYF. CDR3 bases: TGTGCCAGCTCACCCCAGACAGGGTTGAGTGGAAACACCATATATTTT.

The chain has TRBV18 and TRBJ2-2, with 8 bases aligning to TRBD2. This CDR3 is built from 15 residues. The germline V gene encodes CDR1 KGHSH and CDR2 LQKENI. J gave up 7 bases and V 2 bases, and 6 bases lay outside the gene matches. The CDR3: CASSPRREVSGELFF. The DNA for the CDR3 is TGTGCCAGCTCACCAAGGCGGGAGGTCAGCGGGGAGCTGTTTTTT.

The rearrangement links TRBV14 to TRBJ1-6; D may be TRBD1 (6 bases). Germline V gene data show CDR1 as SGHDN and CDR2 as FVKESK. The CDR3 has 16 residues. The V and J ends lost 2 bases and 0 bases respectively, with 8 bases between them. CDR3 in amino acids: CASSQNRASYNSPLHF. As DNA, the CDR3 is TGTGCCAGCAGCCAAAACAGGGCCTCCTATAATTCACCCCTCCACTTT. The full variable domain, completed using reference TRBV14 and TRBJ1-6, is EAGVTQFPSHSVIEKGQTVTLRCDPISGHDNLYWYRRVMGKEIKFLLHFVKESKQDESGMPNNRFLAERTGGTYSTLKVQPAELEDSGVYFCASSQNRASYNSPLHFGNGTRLTVT.

The rearrangement uses TRBV29-1 and TRBJ2-4; D unresolved. Per the germline V gene, CDR1 is SQVTM and CDR2 is ANQGSEA. CDR3 length equals 13 residues. V was trimmed by 2 bases and J by 10 bases, leaving 15 bases between them. CDR3 residues: CSVELQTSRIQYF. In DNA form, the CDR3 reads TGCAGCGTTGAACTCCAGACAAGTCGGATTCAGTACTTC.

V and J are TRBV28 and TRBJ1-3; 12 bases line up with TRBD1. Germline CDR1 reads MDHEN; CDR2 reads SYDVKM. The J segment lost 0 bases and the V segment lost 3 bases, leaving 12 bases of the junction unmatched. This CDR3 has 20 amino acids. The CDR3 here is CASSFSAGQGAWYSGNTIYF. Here the CDR3 DNA reads TGTGCCAGCAGTTTTTCCGCGGGACAGGGGGCTTGGTACTCTGGAAACACCATATATTTT.

The rearrangement joins TRBV5-1 to TRBJ2-7, with 12 bases fitting TRBD2. This CDR3 has 13 residues. Germline CDR1 SGHRS, CDR2 YFSETQ. CDR3 region: CASRTSGTYEQYF. CDR3 sequence (DNA): TGCGCAAGCCGGACTAGCGGGACTTACGAGCAGTACTTC.

This clone was detected only a few times. The chain carries TRBV28 and TRBJ2-1, with TRBD2 matching 10 bases. The CDR3 runs to 12 residues. Looked up from germline, CDR1 is MDHEN and CDR2 is SYDVKM. V was pared by 9 bases and J by 8 bases, with 4 bases of the junction left unmatched. The CDR3 spells CASSGGPDEQFF. The CDR3 DNA reads TGTGCCAGTAGCGGGGGGCCCGATGAGCAGTTCTTC.

The chain combines TRBV29-1 with TRBJ1-1; TRBD1 agrees at 7 bases. Germline assignment: CDR1 SQVTM and CDR2 ANQGSEA. CDR3 length: 15 residues. The trim removed 2 bases at V and 0 bases at J, leaving 6 bases unmatched. The CDR3 loop reads CSVEPGQIMNTEAFF. CDR3 DNA sequence: TGCAGCGTTGAACCGGGACAGATAATGAACACTGAAGCTTTCTTT.

The chain combines TRBV11-2 with TRBJ1-6; D is perhaps TRBD1 (5 bases). The CDR3 runs 15 residues. Germline V gene lookup returns CDR1 SGHAT and CDR2 FQNNGV. Trimming cost V 5 bases and J 3 bases, with 11 bases left between them. In nucleotides, the CDR3 is TGTGCCAGCAGCGAGCGGGGCCTCTATAATTCACCCCTCCACTTT. Encoded protein: CASSERGLYNSPLHF. Combining the CDR3 with reference TRBV11-2 and TRBJ1-6 gives the whole variable domain EAGVAQSPRYKIIEKRQSVAFWCNPISGHATLYWYQQILGQGPKLLIQFQNNGVVDDSQLPKDRFSAERLKGVDSTLKIQPAKLEDSAVYLCASSERGLYNSPLHFGNGTRLTVT.